These 12 T cell receptor beta chains share one sample of origin, sequenced in a study of blood T cells in healthy people across ages. For the second PCR, which ran for about 7 to 11 cycles, a sample-barcoded 5' primer and a J-beta primer mix were used. TCRdb reanalysed the 5' RACE reads using MiXCR and keeps one entry per CDR3 protein. This sample has 750,000 to 950,000 distinct CDR3 sequences, with 25% to 30% found just once. A further study also used this sample, focusing on T cells of mothers and their children.

Input material: blood. The receptors originated from a boy aged 10-17 years in good health.

This clonotype was detected only a few times. This sequence joins TRBV12-3 or TRBV12-4 and TRBJ2-7; 9 bases are a match to TRBD2. The V segment lost 8 bases and the J segment 5 bases; nucleotides outside the gene matches: 10. This CDR3 comprises 14 residues. DNA for the CDR3: TGTGCCAGCCCGCAAAGCGGGGGGAGGAACGAGCAGTACTTC. Amino acids: CASPQSGGRNEQYF.

This chain uses TRBV27 with TRBJ1-1; maybe TRBD1 (5 bases). V was trimmed by 5 bases and J by 10 bases, leaving 17 bases between them. Germline lookup yields CDR1 MNHEY and CDR2 SMNVEV (reference sequence). The CDR3 totals 13 residues. The CDR3 spells CASSPRGGAGAFF. The CDR3 bases are TGTGCCAGCAGTCCCCGTGGAGGGGCTGGAGCTTTCTTT.

This clonotype was found once. V gene TRBV10-3 combines with J gene TRBJ2-3, with D uncertain. Germline V gene data show CDR1 as ENHRY and CDR2 as SYGVKD. This CDR3 is built from 14 residues. V was cut by 6 bases and J by 0 bases, with 10 bases left in between. The CDR3 DNA reads TGTGCCATCAGGCCTTTGGCTAGCACAGATACGCAGTATTTT. It specifies CAIRPLASTDTQYF.

The genes are TRBV21-1 and TRBJ2-5; TRBD2, as called in the table, went unchecked against the DNA. The end of the DNA is better explained by TRBJ2-1, so the J call may be wrong. TRBV21-1 is a documented pseudogene. The CDR3 runs to 17 residues. CDR3 bases: TGTGCCAGCAGCAAAGGGCTAGCGGGGGGATTCTACAATGAGCAGTTCTTC. It is translated as CASSKGLAGGFYNEQFF.

Only a few counts were recorded for this clonotype. This rearrangement joins TRBV2 to TRBJ2-5, with TRBD2 matching 8 bases. This CDR3 comprises 13 residues. Germline-derived CDR1 and CDR2 are SNHLY and FYNNEI. V lost 11 bases and J lost 5; bases outside the gene matches: 10. The chain's CDR3 is CACQAGVGETQYF. CDR3 nucleotide sequence: TGTGCCTGCCAAGCGGGGGTCGGGGAGACCCAGTACTTC. The full variable domain, its missing parts supplied by reference TRBV2 and TRBJ2-5, is EPEVTQTPSHQVTQMGQEVILRCVPISNHLYFYWYRQILGQKVEFLVSFYNNEISEKSEIFDDQFSVERPDGSNFTLKIRSTKLEDSAMYFCACQAGVGETQYFGPGTRLLVL.

The chain links TRBV25-1 to TRBJ2-5; 10 bases map to TRBD1. The trim removed 5 bases at V and 5 bases at J, leaving 8 bases unmatched. The CDR3 length is 15 residues. Germline lookup yields CDR1 MGHDK and CDR2 SYGVNS. The CDR3 bases are TGTGCCAGCAGTTTAGACAGGGGGCACTACGAGACCCAGTACTTC. Encoded protein: CASSLDRGHYETQYF.

This clonotype came up a few times. The chain links TRBV6-5 to TRBJ2-3, with unresolved D. Trimming pared 4 bases from V and 3 bases from J, leaving 11 bases between. There are 14 residues in the CDR3. CDR1 is MNHEY, CDR2 SVGAGI, per germline. Written as DNA, the CDR3 is TGTGCCAGCAGTTTGCCGGCTAGGACAGATACGCAGTATTTT. It is translated as CASSLPARTDTQYF.

Notes on this clonotype: The junction and the germline gene differ at one end; a read error may be behind it. The chain recombines TRBV12-3 or TRBV12-4 with TRBJ2-5, with 9 nucleotides matching TRBD2. This CDR3 comprises 16 residues. CDR3 bases: TGTGCCAGCAGTTTACAGGGGACTAGCCGAAAAGAGACCCAGTGCTTC. Protein sequence: CASSLQGTSRKETQCF.

This clonotype was counted only a few times. The chain carries TRBV5-1 and TRBJ2-2, with 8 positions matching TRBD1. The V segment lost 0 bases and the J segment 3 bases; nucleotides outside the gene matches: 1. Germline V gene data show CDR1 as SGHRS and CDR2 as YFSETQ. This CDR3 region has 15 residues. As DNA, the CDR3 is TGCGCCAGCAGCTTGGCAGGGGGCCACACCGGGGAGCTGTTTTTT. This codes for CASSLAGGHTGELFF.

The chain uses TRBV6-1 and TRBJ2-7; TRBD2 matches 12 bases. The CDR3 spans 17 residues. Germline V gene data show CDR1 as MNHNS and CDR2 as SASEGT. J lost 2 bases, V lost 6 bases, and 11 bases had no gene match. This chain's CDR3 is CASSRSGLAGIPYEQYF. CDR3 nucleotide sequence: TGTGCCAGCAGCCGATCCGGACTAGCGGGGATTCCCTACGAGCAGTACTTC.

This clonotype was counted between two and nine times. This CDR3 is CSARDQRYIGGYTF. CDR3 sequence (DNA): TGCAGTGCTAGAGATCAACGGTATATCGGGGGCTACACCTTC. The chain combines TRBV20-1 with TRBJ1-2; D remains ambiguous. V gave up 0 bases and J gave up 8 bases, with 16 bases separating them. The germline V gene has CDR1 DFQATT and CDR2 SNEGSKA (reference sequence). This CDR3 contains 14 residues.

The chain joins TRBV6-6 to TRBJ2-7; TRBD2 aligns across 10 bases. The CDR3 consists of 15 residues. Germline trimming cut 4 bases from V and 6 bases from J; bases unmatched to any gene: 9. Germline loops: CDR1 MNHNY, CDR2 SVGAGI (reference sequence). CDR3 nucleotides: TGTGCCAGCAGTTTGAGGAGCGGGGGGGCCGCCGAGCAGTACTTC. This encodes CASSLRSGGAAEQYF.